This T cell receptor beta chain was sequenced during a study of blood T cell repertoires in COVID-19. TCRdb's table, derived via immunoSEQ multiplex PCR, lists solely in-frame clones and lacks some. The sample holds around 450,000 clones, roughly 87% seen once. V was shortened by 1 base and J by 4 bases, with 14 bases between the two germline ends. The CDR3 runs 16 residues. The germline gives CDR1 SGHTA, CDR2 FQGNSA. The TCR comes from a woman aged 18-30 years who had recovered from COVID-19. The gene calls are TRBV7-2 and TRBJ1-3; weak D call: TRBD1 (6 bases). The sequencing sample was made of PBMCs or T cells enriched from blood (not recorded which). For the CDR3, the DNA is TGTGCCAGCAGCTTAGTTATTCAGCAGGGGGGAAACACCATATATTTT. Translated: CASSLVIQQGGNTIYF. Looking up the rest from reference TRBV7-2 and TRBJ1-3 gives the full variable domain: GAGVSQSPSNKVTEKGKDVELRCDPISGHTALYWYRQSLGQGLEFLIYFQGNSAPDKSGLPSDRFSAERTGGSVSTLTIQRTQQEDSAVYLCASSLVIQQGGNTIYFGEGSWLTVV.